This T cell receptor (beta chain) came from a study of T-cell memory formation after mild COVID-19. Trimming took 7 bases from V and 0 from J; bases not matched to a gene: 12. This CDR3 is 16 amino acids long. CDR1 and CDR2 (germline): SGHTA, FQGNSA. TCRdb passed the 5' RACE reads through MiXCR, listing each CDR3 protein once. This repertoire shows more than 150,000 distinct CDR3 sequences, less than 20% found once; its top ten account for 3% to 4.5%. The chain links TRBV7-2 to TRBJ2-7, with TRBD2 identical over 7 bases. This receptor was taken from a man aged 18 to 35 who had mild COVID-19 (a few samples of this study predate the infection). Cell type and time point are not known. Material for sequencing was PBMCs or a T cell subset sorted from them (not recorded which). This CDR3 is CASTPWAGDSSYEQYF. The CDR3 region has the DNA TGTGCCAGCACCCCATGGGCGGGGGATAGCTCCTACGAGCAGTACTTC. The full variable domain, rest sourced from reference TRBV7-2 and TRBJ2-7, is GAGVSQSPSNKVTEKGKDVELRCDPISGHTALYWYRQSLGQGLEFLIYFQGNSAPDKSGLPSDRFSAERTGGSVSTLTIQRTQQEDSAVYLCASTPWAGDSSYEQYFGPGTRLTVT.